The clone carrying this T cell receptor beta chain was observed a handful of times. The data were taken from a study of T cells after yellow fever vaccination. The CDR3 length is 14 residues. Germline-derived CDR1 and CDR2 are DFQATT and SNEGSKA (reference sequence). V gave up 1 base and J gave up 4 bases, with 11 bases separating them. TCRdb independently ran MiXCR on the 5' RACE reads; one entry per CDR3 protein. The sample records hundreds of thousands of distinct CDR3 sequences, about a fifth being singletons. The source is a man aged 30 to 45 who received the YFV17D yellow fever vaccine. Specimen: PBMCs, collected 15 days after the yellow fever booster vaccination. The chain has TRBV20-1 and TRBJ1-5; no clear D. CDR3 region: CSARVGVSNQPQHF. The CDR3 nucleotides read TGCAGTGCTAGAGTTGGCGTTAGTAATCAGCCCCAGCATTTT.